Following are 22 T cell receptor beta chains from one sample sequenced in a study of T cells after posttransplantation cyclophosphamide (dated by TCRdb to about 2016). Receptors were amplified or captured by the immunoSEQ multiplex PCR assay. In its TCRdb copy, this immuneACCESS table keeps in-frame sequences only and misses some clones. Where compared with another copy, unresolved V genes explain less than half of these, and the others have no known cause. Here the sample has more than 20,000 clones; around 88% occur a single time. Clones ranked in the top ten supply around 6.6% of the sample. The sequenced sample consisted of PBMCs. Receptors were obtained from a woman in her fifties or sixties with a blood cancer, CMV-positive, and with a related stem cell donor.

Written as DNA, the CDR3 is TGTGCCAGCAGCTTTGGAGGGCACACTGAAGCTTTCTTT. Amino acids: CASSFGGHTEAFF. This chain links TRBV7-9 with TRBJ1-1; D gene uncertain. V lost 3 bases to trimming and J lost 3 bases, with 8 bases between them. Germline lookup yields CDR1 SEHNR and CDR2 FQNEAQ (reference sequence). CDR3 length: 13 amino acids.

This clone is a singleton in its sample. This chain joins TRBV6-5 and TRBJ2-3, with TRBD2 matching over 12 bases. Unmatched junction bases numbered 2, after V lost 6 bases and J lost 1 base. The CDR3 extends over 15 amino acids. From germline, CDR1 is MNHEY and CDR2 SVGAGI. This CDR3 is CASRRTSGGTDTQYF. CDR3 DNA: TGTGCCAGCAGGCGGACTAGCGGGGGCACAGATACGCAGTATTTT.

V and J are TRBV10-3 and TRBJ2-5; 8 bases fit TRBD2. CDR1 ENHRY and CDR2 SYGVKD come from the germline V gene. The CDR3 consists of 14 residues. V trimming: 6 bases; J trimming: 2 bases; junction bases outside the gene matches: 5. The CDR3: CAIRPGGGQETQYF. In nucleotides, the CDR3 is TGTGCCATCAGACCGGGAGGGGGACAAGAGACCCAGTACTTC.

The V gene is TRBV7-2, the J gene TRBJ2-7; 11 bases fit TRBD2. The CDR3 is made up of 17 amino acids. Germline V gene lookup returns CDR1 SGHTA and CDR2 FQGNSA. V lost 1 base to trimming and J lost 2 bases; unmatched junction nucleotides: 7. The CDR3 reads CASSLGPSGRSAYEQYF. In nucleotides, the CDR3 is TGTGCCAGCAGCTTAGGCCCTAGCGGGAGGTCGGCCTACGAGCAGTACTTC. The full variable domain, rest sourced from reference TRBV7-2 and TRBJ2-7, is GAGVSQSPSNKVTEKGKDVELRCDPISGHTALYWYRQSLGQGLEFLIYFQGNSAPDKSGLPSDRFSAERTGGSVSTLTIQRTQQEDSAVYLCASSLGPSGRSAYEQYFGPGTRLTVT.

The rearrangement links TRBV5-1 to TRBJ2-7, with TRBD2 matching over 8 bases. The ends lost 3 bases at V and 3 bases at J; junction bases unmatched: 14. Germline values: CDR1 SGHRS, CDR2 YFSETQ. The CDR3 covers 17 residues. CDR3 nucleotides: TGCGCCAGCAGCTGGGGGTTAGCGGGACTATCTAGCTACGAGCAGTACTTC. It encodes CASSWGLAGLSSYEQYF.

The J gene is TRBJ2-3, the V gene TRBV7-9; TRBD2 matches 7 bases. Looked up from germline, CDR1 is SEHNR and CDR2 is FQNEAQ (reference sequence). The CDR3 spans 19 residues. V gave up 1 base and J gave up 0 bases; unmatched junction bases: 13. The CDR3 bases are TGTGCCAGCAGCTTAGGGGTTACGTTGTCTAGCGGAAGCACAGATACGCAGTATTTT. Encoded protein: CASSLGVTLSSGSTDTQYF.

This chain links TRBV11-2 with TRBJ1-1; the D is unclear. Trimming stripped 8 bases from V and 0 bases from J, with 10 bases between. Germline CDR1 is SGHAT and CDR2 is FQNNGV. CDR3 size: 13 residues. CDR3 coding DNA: TGTGCCAGCGCGTCGGGGATGAACACTGAAGCTTTCTTT. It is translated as CASASGMNTEAFF.

CDR3 nucleotides: TGTGCCAGCAGCCCTGGGCATTTCAATCAGCCCCAGCATTTT. This sequence encodes CASSPGHFNQPQHF. The rearrangement uses TRBV7-8 and TRBJ1-5, with D uncertain. This CDR3 contains 14 residues. Germline V CDR1 and CDR2: SGHVS, FQNEAQ. V lost 5 bases and J 3 bases, leaving 11 bases between the germline ends.

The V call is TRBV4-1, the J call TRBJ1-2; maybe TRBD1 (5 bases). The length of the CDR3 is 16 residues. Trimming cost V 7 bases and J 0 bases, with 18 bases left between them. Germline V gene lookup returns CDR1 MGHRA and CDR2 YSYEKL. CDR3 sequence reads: CASTGGWGKPNYGYTF. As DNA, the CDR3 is TGCGCCAGCACCGGGGGGTGGGGGAAGCCTAACTATGGCTACACCTTC.

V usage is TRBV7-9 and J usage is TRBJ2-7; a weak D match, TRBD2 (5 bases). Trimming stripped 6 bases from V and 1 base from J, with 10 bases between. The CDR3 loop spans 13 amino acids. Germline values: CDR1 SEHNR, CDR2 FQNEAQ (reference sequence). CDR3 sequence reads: CASSSVASYEQYF. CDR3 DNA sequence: TGTGCCAGCAGTAGCGTCGCGTCCTACGAGCAGTACTTC.

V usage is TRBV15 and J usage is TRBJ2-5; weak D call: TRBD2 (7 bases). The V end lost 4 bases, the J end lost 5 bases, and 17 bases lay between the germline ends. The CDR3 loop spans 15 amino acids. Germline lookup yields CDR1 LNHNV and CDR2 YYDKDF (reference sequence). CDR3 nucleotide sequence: TGTGCCACCAGCACCCGACGGGGGGCTGGTGAGACCCAGTACTTC. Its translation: CATSTRRGAGETQYF. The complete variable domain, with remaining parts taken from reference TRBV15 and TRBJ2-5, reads DAMVIQNPRYQVTQFGKPVTLSCSQTLNHNVMYWYQQKSSQAPKLLFHYYDKDFNNEADTPDNFQSRRPNTSFCFLDIRSPGLGDTAMYLCATSTRRGAGETQYFGPGTRLLVL.

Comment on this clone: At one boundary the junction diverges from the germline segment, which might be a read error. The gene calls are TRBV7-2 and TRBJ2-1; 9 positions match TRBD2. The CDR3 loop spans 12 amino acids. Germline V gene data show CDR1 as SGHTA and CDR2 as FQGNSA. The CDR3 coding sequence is TGTGCCAGCAGCTTTATAGCGGGAGTACAGATCTTC. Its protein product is CASSFIAGVQIF.

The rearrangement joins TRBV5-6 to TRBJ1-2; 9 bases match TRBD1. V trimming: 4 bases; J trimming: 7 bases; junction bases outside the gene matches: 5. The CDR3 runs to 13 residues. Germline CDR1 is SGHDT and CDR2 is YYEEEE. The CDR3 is CASSLDRGAGYTF. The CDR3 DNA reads TGTGCCAGCAGCCTGGACAGGGGTGCTGGCTACACCTTC.

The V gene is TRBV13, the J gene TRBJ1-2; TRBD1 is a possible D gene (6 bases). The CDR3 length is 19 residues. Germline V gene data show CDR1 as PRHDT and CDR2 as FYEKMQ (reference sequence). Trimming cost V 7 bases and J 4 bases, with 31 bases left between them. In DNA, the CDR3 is TGTGCCAGCACCCTTACCCAATCTGCAGGGGCCAGTCCCCCCTATGGCTACACCTTC. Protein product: CASTLTQSAGASPPYGYTF.

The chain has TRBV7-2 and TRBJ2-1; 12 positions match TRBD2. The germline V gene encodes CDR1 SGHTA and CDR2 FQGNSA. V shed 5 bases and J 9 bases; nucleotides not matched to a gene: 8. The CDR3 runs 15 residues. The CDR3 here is CASSARTSGKGEQFF. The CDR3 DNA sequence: TGTGCCAGCAGCGCCCGGACTAGCGGGAAGGGTGAGCAGTTCTTC.

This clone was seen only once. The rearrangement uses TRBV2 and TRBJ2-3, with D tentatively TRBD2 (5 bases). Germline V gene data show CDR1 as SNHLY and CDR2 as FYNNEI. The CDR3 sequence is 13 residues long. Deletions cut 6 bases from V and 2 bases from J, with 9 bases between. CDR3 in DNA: TGTGCCAGCAGCCCGGGAAACACAGATACGCAGTATTTT. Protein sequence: CASSPGNTDTQYF.

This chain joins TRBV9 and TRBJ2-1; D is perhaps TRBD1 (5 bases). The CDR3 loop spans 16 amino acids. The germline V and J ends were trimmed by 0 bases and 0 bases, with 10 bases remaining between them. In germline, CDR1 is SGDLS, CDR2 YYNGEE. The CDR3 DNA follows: TGTGCCAGCAGCGTAGGACACAGGAGCTCCTACAATGAGCAGTTCTTC. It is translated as CASSVGHRSSYNEQFF.

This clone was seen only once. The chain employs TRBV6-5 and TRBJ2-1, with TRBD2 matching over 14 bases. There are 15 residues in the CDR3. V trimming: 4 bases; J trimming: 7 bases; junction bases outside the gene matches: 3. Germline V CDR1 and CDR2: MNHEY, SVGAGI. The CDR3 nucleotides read TGTGCCAGCAGTTGGGGACTAGCGGGAGAGAATGAGCAGTTCTTC. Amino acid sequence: CASSWGLAGENEQFF.

CDR3 bases: TGCGCCAGCAGTGCCACTAGCGGGAGGGACGATACGCAGTATTTT. Translated, it gives CASSATSGRDDTQYF. V is TRBV10-1 and J is TRBJ2-3, with TRBD2 identical over 13 bases. Germline lookup yields CDR1 WNHNN and CDR2 SYGVQD (reference sequence). Trimming cost V 4 bases and J 6 bases; bases outside gene matches: 4. The CDR3 contains 15 residues.

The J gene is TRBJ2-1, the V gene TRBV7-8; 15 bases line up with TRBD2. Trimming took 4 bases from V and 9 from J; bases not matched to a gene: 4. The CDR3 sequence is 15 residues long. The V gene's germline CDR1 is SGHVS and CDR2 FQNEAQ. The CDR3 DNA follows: TGTGCCAGCAGCTCCCGGACTAGCGGGGGGGGTGAGCAGTTCTTC. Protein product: CASSSRTSGGGEQFF.

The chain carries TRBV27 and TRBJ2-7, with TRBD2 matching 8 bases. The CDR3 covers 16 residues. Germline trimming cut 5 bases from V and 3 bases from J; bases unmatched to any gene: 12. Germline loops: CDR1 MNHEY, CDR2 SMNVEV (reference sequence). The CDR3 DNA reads TGTGCCAGCAGTCCGACACACGAGCGGGAGAACTACGAGCAGTACTTC. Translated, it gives CASSPTHERENYEQYF.

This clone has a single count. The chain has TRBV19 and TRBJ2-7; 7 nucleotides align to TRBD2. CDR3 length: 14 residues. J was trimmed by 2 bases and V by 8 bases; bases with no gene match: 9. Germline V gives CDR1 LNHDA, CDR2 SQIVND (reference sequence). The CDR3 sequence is CASPLGLAAYEQYF. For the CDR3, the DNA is TGTGCCAGTCCCCTGGGTCTAGCGGCCTACGAGCAGTACTTC.